A selection of T cell receptor beta chains follows, all from one sample in a study of T cells after posttransplantation cyclophosphamide. The table came from immunoSEQ multiplex PCR; TCRdb's copy has only in-frame clones and leaves some out. The table records 20,000 or so clones, over 75% of them present only once. The sample here was PBMCs, taken approximately twelve months after allogeneic stem cell transplant with calcineurin inhibitor and methotrexate. The receptors originated from a female patient between 30 and 45 years old who received an allogeneic stem cell transplant from an unrelated donor, was CMV-positive, and had acute and chronic GVHD. Part of the T cells may come from the graft donor. Both conserved end residues are part of each CDR3. A D gene is named only where the DNA matches it firmly. Only part of the rows carry a size: once, few, many, or a class if the clone is expanded.

size: .; V: TRBV4-1; J: TRBJ2-1; D: TRBD2; CDR3: CASSHLAGEGVDEQFF; DNA: TGCGCCAGCAGCCACCTAGCGGGGGAGGGTGTGGATGAGCAGTTCTTC
size: .; V: TRBV18; J: TRBJ1-1; D: .; CDR3: CASSPGGWGTEAFF; DNA: TGTGCCAGCTCCCCGGGGGGATGGGGCACTGAAGCTTTCTTT
size: once; V: TRBV5-1; J: TRBJ1-3; D: TRBD1; CDR3: CASSLEGGSSSGNTIYF; DNA: TGCGCCAGCAGCTTGGAAGGGGGCAGCAGTTCTGGAAACACCATATATTTT
size: .; V: TRBV30; J: TRBJ2-5; D: .; CDR3: CAWSSSKETQYF; DNA: TGTGCCTGGAGTTCGAGTAAAGAGACCCAGTACTTC
size: .; V: TRBV19; J: TRBJ2-5; D: .; CDR3: CASRKDNQETQYF; DNA: TGTGCCAGTAGGAAGGACAATCAAGAGACCCAGTACTTC
size: .; V: TRBV7-8; J: TRBJ2-1; D: TRBD2; CDR3: CASSRRRTSGPKEQFF; DNA: TGTGCCAGCAGCCGCCGGCGGACTAGCGGGCCCAAGGAGCAGTTCTTC
size: .; V: TRBV29-1; J: TRBJ1-3; D: .; CDR3: CSVIMLTGGTIYF; DNA: TGCAGCGTTATCATGCTAACGGGGGGCACCATATATTTT
size: .; V: TRBV5-4; J: TRBJ2-5; D: TRBD2; CDR3: CASSSTSSQYQETQYF; DNA: TGTGCCAGCAGCTCGACTAGCAGCCAGTACCAAGAGACCCAGTACTTC
size: .; V: TRBV11-3; J: TRBJ1-1; D: .; CDR3: CASSLAVNTEAFF; DNA: TGTGCCAGCAGCTTAGCCGTGAACACTGAAGCTTTCTTT
size: few; V: TRBV19; J: TRBJ1-4; D: .; CDR3: CASSIVRQGNEKLFF; DNA: TGTGCCAGTAGTATCGTCCGGCAGGGGAATGAAAAACTGTTTTTT
size: few; V: TRBV19; J: TRBJ1-3; D: TRBD1; CDR3: CASSPRQGAAIYF; DNA: TGTGCCAGTAGTCCCAGACAGGGAGCGGCCATATATTTT